Listed below are T cell receptor beta chains from one sample, sequenced in a study of beta chain features in type 1 diabetes. Here immunoSEQ multiplex PCR was the method, and the copy in TCRdb shows in-frame clones only, minus some. The top ten hold 0.65% to 0.75% of the sample, which has around 140,000 clones, 9% seen once. Sequencing used central memory CD4+ T cells from blood. The origin of the receptors is a man under 40 with type 1 diabetes. The CDR3 runs from the conserved cysteine through the conserved F or W. A D gene is named only where the DNA matches it firmly. Clone size is not always given. Where it is, it says once, few, many or a class for expanded clones.

TRBV9	few	TRBD2	TRBJ2-3	17	TGTGCCAGCAGCCCAGGGGTAGCGGGGGGGCGGACAGATACGCAGTATTTT	CASSPGVAGGRTDTQYF
TRBV28	few	NA	TRBJ1-2	15	TGTGCCAGCGGCGGGGTTGGGCCGAGGGACTATGGCTACACCTTC	CASGGVGPRDYGYTF
TRBV7-8	few	TRBD2	TRBJ2-1	16	TGTGCCAGCAGCTTATTTAGCGGGGCTTCGTACAATGAGCAGTTCTTC	CASSLFSGASYNEQFF
TRBV7-9	NA	TRBD2	TRBJ2-7	15	TGTGCCAGCAGCTTACCAGCGGGGCACTCCTACGAGCAGTACTTC	CASSLPAGHSYEQYF
TRBV7-7	many	NA	TRBJ2-2	13	TGTGCTAGCAGCGAACAGGCGACCGGGGAGCTGTTTTTT	CASSEQATGELFF
TRBV27	many	NA	TRBJ1-2	12	TGTGCCAGCAGTTCCGGGAATAATGGCTACACCTTC	CASSSGNNGYTF
TRBV28	few	NA	TRBJ1-6	14	TGTGCCAGCAGCTCTAACCACAGGGCCTCACCCCTCCACTTT	CASSSNHRASPLHF
TRBV7-2	few	TRBD2	TRBJ2-4	16	TGTGCCAGCAGCTTAGGTAGCGGGGGAGCCAAAAACATTCAGTACTTC	CASSLGSGGAKNIQYF
TRBV5-4	NA	TRBD1	TRBJ1-2	14	TGTGCCAGCAGCCTAGACAGGGGGATCTATGGCTACACCTTC	CASSLDRGIYGYTF
TRBV28	many	TRBD2	TRBJ2-1	16	TGTGCCAGCAGTCCCGGTGGGCTAGCGGGGGCCAATGAGCAGTTCTTC	CASSPGGLAGANEQFF
TRBV20-1	NA	NA	TRBJ1-1	10	TGCAGTGCTTACAGGTTAGAAGCTTTCTTT	CSAYRLEAFF
TRBV6-5	NA	TRBD2	TRBJ2-1	14	TGTGCCAGCAGTCCCGGGACTAGCGCCAATGAGCAGTTCTTC	CASSPGTSANEQFF
TRBV21-1	few	NA	TRBJ1-1	15	TGTGCCAGCAGGGATGGTAGGGCGGTTAGCGCTGAAGCTTTCTTT	CASRDGRAVSAEAFF
TRBV9	NA	NA	TRBJ2-7	14	TGTGCCAGACCCCCGACAGGACAATCCTACGAGCAGTACTTC	CARPPTGQSYEQYF
TRBV7-2	few	NA	TRBJ2-6	15	TGTGCCAGCAGCTTTTTCCTCTCTGGGGCCAACGTCCTGACTTTC	CASSFFLSGANVLTF
TRBV5-1	NA	TRBD1	TRBJ2-3	14	TGCGCCAGCACCAAGGGGGCGGATGCAGATACGCAGTATTTT	CASTKGADADTQYF